This T cell receptor beta chain was documented in a study of CD8 T cells in Susac syndrome. Study outcomes and limitations: The study conceded that relatively few individuals underwent its TCR sequencing and HLA analysis. In total CD8+ repertoires, around 15 Susac-specific public clones were found, and CD8+ TEMRA repertoires had about 5.

The RNA input was about 0.45 to 1 ug, and it was reverse transcribed with random hexamers. MiXCR, applied by TCRdb to the immunoSEQ multiplex PCR reads, yields one record per CDR3 protein. The data show roughly 80,000 distinct CDR3 sequences, roughly 94% seen once. V lost 6 bases, J lost 8 bases, and 6 bases stayed unmatched. CDR3 length: 13 amino acids. CDR1 is SGHTA, CDR2 FQGNSA, per germline. Regarding this clonotype: Its antigen is not identified.

The sample was CD8+ T cells from PBMCs. This receptor was taken from a human donor with Susac syndrome. This rearrangement joins TRBV7-2 to TRBJ1-2, with TRBD1 identical over 10 bases. The CDR3 reads CASRNDRGRGYTF. The CDR3 bases are TGTGCCAGCAGAAACGACAGGGGGCGAGGCTACACCTTC.